This is a list of T cell receptor beta chains from one sample in a study of blood T cells in healthy people across ages. MiXCR, run by TCRdb on the 5' RACE reads, gives a single entry per CDR3 protein. The sample carries approximately 1,100,000 distinct CDR3 sequences, 40% to 55% recorded once. Sample: blood. All receptors derive from a woman in her sixties or seventies in good health. The conserved cysteine and the conserved F or W are not part of the CDR3 here.

>TRBV27|TRBJ2-7
ASVPSGIPYEQY
>TRBV4-2|.
AGSQVAGVGGYEQY
>TRBV20-1|TRBJ2-7
SALQLAGTHEQY
>TRBV20-1|TRBJ2-1
SAGGTGGANEQF
>TRBV18|TRBJ2-1
ASSPPWVANEQF
>TRBV2|TRBJ2-7
ASSYWAYEQY
>TRBV5-6|TRBJ2-1
ASSYSRVTYNEQF
>TRBV27|.
ASSLSRQALSEQY
>TRBV29-1|TRBJ2-1
SVQDGSNEQF
>TRBV21-1|TRBJ1-1
ASSKVIGTGGNTEAF
>TRBV13|TRBJ2-7
ASSRTAESSYEQY
>TRBV20-1|TRBJ1-2
SARDWFRGSSGYT
>TRBV6-5|TRBJ2-7
ASSPRSTGRGQY
>TRBV3-1|TRBJ1-4
ASRAVNEKLF
>TRBV6-5|TRBJ2-2
ASRERGTGELF
>TRBV12-5|TRBJ1-1
ASGLVKGKAF
>TRBV29-1|TRBJ2-1
STRLAGYNEQF
>TRBV7-9|TRBJ2-1
ASTSPGTGSYNEQF
>TRBV5-1|TRBJ2-2
ASSGGTVAGELF
>TRBV10-3|TRBJ2-3
AIRWGGGTDTQY
>TRBV2|TRBJ2-5
ASSEELAYQETQY
>TRBV7-2|TRBJ2-5
ASSMGQGARETQY
>TRBV20-1|TRBJ2-7
SAGTSGSREQY
>TRBV4-1|.
ASSPPLRETQY
>TRBV29-1|TRBJ2-5
SVGWSWGRNEQY
>TRBV28|TRBJ2-5
ASSFRAQETQY
>TRBV20-1|TRBJ2-1
SADRVGGDEQF
>TRBV7-8|TRBJ2-7
ASSTTGGRTSYEQY
>TRBV3-1|.
ASSRTAGQGANEQY
>TRBV20-1|TRBJ2-1
SASVYQGQYNEQF
>TRBV5-1|.
ASSLTLGGGTQY
>TRBV27|TRBJ2-1
ASSFSRTSGSYNEQF
>TRBV5-6|TRBJ2-1
ASSRYDLYNEQF
>TRBV12-3/TRBV12-4|TRBJ1-4
ASSKRTGDAREKLF
>TRBV29-1|TRBJ2-4
SVEDEQIEQY
>TRBV5-1|TRBJ1-2
ASSDKIDYGYT
>TRBV11-2|TRBJ2-4
ASSARTGPTAKNIQY
>TRBV28|TRBJ1-4
ASSVTDGRGKLF
>TRBV11-2|TRBJ2-7
ASTSGSVSEQY
>TRBV20-1|TRBJ2-7
SADSGAGSYEQY
>TRBV3-1|TRBJ1-6
ASSQEPGSPLH
>TRBV29-1|.
SVVTMGLTGLAGGETQY
>TRBV12-3/TRBV12-4|TRBJ2-7
ASSPPRVPYEQY
>TRBV6-4|TRBJ2-5
ASSDGDREGETQY
>TRBV12-3/TRBV12-4|TRBJ2-3
ASSLTSGRASTDTQY
>TRBV4-1|TRBJ2-7
ASSQVLAGGNEQY
>TRBV20-1|TRBJ2-3
SAGHRADTQY
>TRBV5-1|TRBJ1-1
ASSFESLGHTEAF
>TRBV10-3|TRBJ2-3
AITKETSGRTDTQY
>TRBV7-4|TRBJ2-3
ASSYGGQGFASASTDTQY
>TRBV28|TRBJ2-5
ASNMLAVQETQY
>TRBV15|TRBJ2-1
ATSRAYINEQF
>TRBV20-1|TRBJ2-1
SAVADSYNEQF
>TRBV7-9|TRBJ2-3
ASSLPPTALTSTDTQY
>TRBV27|TRBJ1-5
ASSLYGTGAMRSNQPQH
>TRBV7-2|TRBJ2-7
ASSMGTYEQY
>TRBV19|TRBJ2-2
ASNAAGELF
>TRBV27|TRBJ1-2
ASSITSSYGYT